This T cell receptor (beta chain) was sequenced in a study of blood T cell repertoires in COVID-19. This clone was observed a few times. Additional DNA sequences in this sample encode the identical CDR3. Study processing details: Reference gene primer amplification in the assay estimated nucleated cell counts. Using immunoSEQ multiplex PCR, the repertoire was profiled, and TCRdb retains in-frame clones only, with some absent. V, J and clone size are those of that table, while D and trimming were read from the DNA. The data contain 500,000 or so clones, 75% to 90% of them singletons. V lost 5 bases, J lost 0 bases, and 7 bases lay in between. CDR3 length: 13 amino acids. Germline assignment: CDR1 SEHNR and CDR2 FQNEAQ (reference sequence). Recruitment covered about two dozen US areas and drew participants whose ages spanned about 18 to 90 years. Participant reports of clinical history set cohort assignment. Recovered status in Cohort 3 required two negative PCRs, clearance, or symptom resolution.

The clonotype originates from a woman between 18 and 30 years old who had recovered from COVID-19. The chain is built from TRBV7-9 and TRBJ1-2; D remains unclear. Sequencing input: PBMCs or T cells enriched from blood (not recorded which). CDR3 DNA sequence: TGTGCCAGCAGCCTTCTCGCTAACTATGGCTACACCTTC. Translating it yields CASSLLANYGYTF.